This TCR beta chain was captured in a study of OX40 agonist ivuxolimab in advanced cancers. The study's findings and limits: Among the nonresponders, some also had low normalized T-cell clonal expansion. What antigens the expanded peripheral T cells recognized was never established. In general, CD8+ T cells held more expanded clones than CD4+ did, on average.

Trimming removed 2 bases from V and 2 bases from J, with 17 bases in between. Germline-derived CDR1 and CDR2 are SGHRS and YFSETQ. The CDR3 consists of 17 residues. On this clone itself: Its specificity is not known.

Repertoires were generated with immunoSEQ multiplex PCR, while TCRdb's copy carries only in-frame clones and drops some. In the table there are about 50,000 clones, roughly 90% of which are singletons. The chain couples TRBV5-1 to TRBJ1-3, with D possibly being TRBD1 (6 bases). Specimen: CD4+ or CD8+ T cells sorted from blood, collected in a trial of the OX40 agonist ivuxolimab. The sequence came from an adult with an advanced solid tumor such as melanoma, head and neck, liver or kidney cancer. The CDR3 DNA reads as TGCGCCAGCAGCTTTTCCTTGACAGGTCTTCCTGGAAACACCATATATTTT. It encodes CASSFSLTGLPGNTIYF.